A single sample is the source of the 2 T cell receptor beta chains below, sequenced in a study of blood T cells in healthy people across ages. PCR was performed a second time for about 7 to 11 cycles using a sample-barcoded 5' primer and a J-beta primer mix. TCRdb itself ran the 5' RACE reads through MiXCR, one entry per CDR3 protein. Of 600,000 to 800,000 distinct CDR3 sequences listed, roughly half are singletons. The specimen was blood. The receptors stem from a woman of 80 years or more in good health.

Details on this clonotype: A much larger clone lies a single base off, so this may be a read error. The chain links TRBV20-1 to TRBJ2-5, with D perhaps matching TRBD2 (6 bases). Between the trimmed V and J ends, which lost 0 bases and 11 bases, there was a span of 16 bases. The CDR3 covers 13 residues. The germline gives CDR1 DFQATT, CDR2 SNEGSKA (reference sequence). CDR3: CSARDHKSREQYF. The CDR3 coding sequence is TGCAGTGCTAGAGATCATAAAAGTCGGGAGCAGTACTTC.

The table lists this clonotype with many counts. The chain's CDR3 is CSARDWGSAPTGNEQFF. The CDR3 bases are TGCAGTGCTAGAGATTGGGGATCCGCACCCACGGGGAATGAGCAGTTCTTC. This chain connects TRBV20-1 to TRBJ2-1; tentatively, D is TRBD2 (5 bases). V dropped 0 bases and J dropped 7 bases, with 22 bases sitting between them. Germline lookup yields CDR1 DFQATT and CDR2 SNEGSKA (reference sequence). This CDR3 has 17 residues.